These 28 T cell receptor beta chains were sequenced from one sample in a study of blood T cell repertoires in COVID-19. Repertoires were generated with immunoSEQ multiplex PCR, while TCRdb's copy carries only in-frame clones and drops some. The table lists more than 200,000 clones, around four fifths of them singletons. The sample comprised peripheral blood. These receptors were collected from a man in his 60s with acute or convalescent COVID-19.

Regarding this clone: One junction end does not reproduce the germline sequence, and a read error may be involved. The J gene is TRBJ2-2, the V gene TRBV7-2, with D perhaps matching TRBD2 (6 bases). Germline-derived CDR1 and CDR2 are SGHTA and FQGNSA. CDR3 size: 15 residues. CDR3 nucleotide sequence: TGTGCCAGCAGCATAGCCGGGGGTATTACCGGGGAGCTGTTTTTT. This encodes CASSIAGGITGELFF.

This chain joins TRBV27 and TRBJ2-7, with TRBD2 matching over 7 bases. The V gene's germline CDR1 is MNHEY and CDR2 SMNVEV (reference sequence). The length of the CDR3 is 14 residues. V was clipped by 1 base and J by 5 bases; unmatched bases: 5. The CDR3 DNA reads as TGTGCCAGCAGTTTATTGACTAGCAAACACGAGCAGTACTTC. This encodes CASSLLTSKHEQYF.

The chain couples TRBV7-9 to TRBJ2-6; 9 bases agree with TRBD2. CDR3 length: 19 amino acids. Germline lookup yields CDR1 SEHNR and CDR2 FQNEAQ (reference sequence). J was trimmed by 0 bases and V by 5 bases; bases with no gene match: 11. CDR3: CASSPWTSVYDSGANVLTF. In DNA, the CDR3 is TGTGCCAGCAGCCCATGGACTAGCGTCTACGACTCTGGGGCCAACGTCCTGACTTTC.

The CDR3 spells CASSGPRLVPYNEQFF. The CDR3 DNA sequence: TGTGCCAGCAGCGGCCCGAGACTAGTCCCGTACAATGAGCAGTTCTTC. The gene calls are TRBV21-1 and TRBJ2-1; the table calls TRBD2, which could not be checked here. TRBV21-1 is described as a pseudogene. The CDR3 contains 16 residues.

V gene TRBV28 combines with J gene TRBJ1-5; no clear D. In germline, CDR1 is MDHEN, CDR2 SYDVKM. The length of the CDR3 is 15 residues. V gave up 8 bases and J gave up 6 bases, with 20 bases separating them. The CDR3 coding sequence is TGTGCCAGCCCCCGCCGAGAGCAATTTTCTCAGCCCCAGCATTTT. This sequence encodes CASPRREQFSQPQHF.

The rearrangement uses TRBV4-2 and TRBJ2-5; the D gene is possibly TRBD2 (6 bases). CDR3 size: 14 residues. Per germline, CDR1 LGHNA and CDR2 YNFKEQ. The V end lost 1 base, the J end lost 0 bases, and 6 bases lay between the germline ends. The CDR3 sequence is CASSQGDYQETQYF. The CDR3 DNA follows: TGTGCCAGCAGCCAAGGGGACTACCAAGAGACCCAGTACTTC.

The chain couples TRBV6-5 to TRBJ2-6, with a possible D match to TRBD2 (5 bases). With 7 bases removed from V and 4 bases from J, the gap between germline ends came to 14 bases. The CDR3 spans 15 residues. Germline V CDR1 and CDR2: MNHEY, SVGAGI. The CDR3 region has the DNA TGTGCCAGCACACGTACTAGTTCCGGGGCCAACGTCCTGACTTTC. This translates into CASTRTSSGANVLTF.

The gene calls are TRBV19 and TRBJ2-5, with D perhaps TRBD2 (6 bases). The ends were cut back, 5 bases at V and 5 bases at J, with 21 bases in the middle. The CDR3 consists of 16 residues. In germline, CDR1 is LNHDA, CDR2 SQIVND (reference sequence). CDR3 protein: CASSPRGQGGKETQYF. The DNA of the CDR3 is TGTGCCAGTAGTCCCCGCGGTCAAGGAGGGAAGGAGACCCAGTACTTC. Drawing the rest from reference TRBV19 and TRBJ2-5, the complete variable domain is DGGITQSPKYLFRKEGQNVTLSCEQNLNHDAMYWYRQDPGQGLRLIYYSQIVNDFQKGDIAEGYSVSREKKESFPLTVTSAQKNPTAFYLCASSPRGQGGKETQYFGPGTRLLVL.

The genes are TRBV28 and TRBJ2-5, with 8 nucleotides matching TRBD1. The CDR3 length is 16 residues. Germline values: CDR1 MDHEN, CDR2 SYDVKM. V lost 5 bases and J lost 4; bases outside the gene matches: 12. The CDR3 DNA reads as TGTGCCAGCAGTACCCCCGGCAGGGGGCGAAGAGAGACCCAGTACTTC. Its translation is CASSTPGRGRRETQYF.

V is TRBV6-6 and J is TRBJ2-1; 10 bases match TRBD2. The germline CDR1 and CDR2 sequences are MNHNY and SVGAGI (reference sequence). This CDR3 region has 15 residues. Trimming at V came to 0 bases and at J to 10 bases, leaving 6 bases not matched to a gene. In DNA form, the CDR3 reads TGTGCCAGCAGTTACTCCAGCGGGGGGGCCCGGGAGCAGTTCTTC. It specifies CASSYSSGGAREQFF.

The chain combines TRBV6-4 with TRBJ1-2; 10 bases agree with TRBD1. This CDR3 region has 14 residues. Germline lookup yields CDR1 MRHNA and CDR2 SNTAGT. Trimming cost V 2 bases and J 3 bases; bases outside gene matches: 0. CDR3 protein: CASSDGTGDYGYTF. The CDR3 DNA reads as TGTGCCAGCAGTGACGGGACAGGGGACTATGGCTACACCTTC.

The J gene is TRBJ2-1, the V gene TRBV25-1, with TRBD1 matching 10 bases. CDR1 is MGHDK and CDR2 is SYGVNS in the germline V gene. This CDR3 comprises 17 residues. V lost 3 bases, J lost 4 bases, and 9 bases stayed unmatched. The CDR3 spells CASSEGQGHRGYNEQFF. In DNA, the CDR3 is TGTGCCAGCAGTGAGGGACAGGGGCACCGGGGGTACAATGAGCAGTTCTTC.

The rearrangement joins TRBV7-9 to TRBJ2-1, with 8 bases lining up with TRBD2. Looked up from germline, CDR1 is SEHNR and CDR2 is FQNEAQ (reference sequence). The V gene end was trimmed by 5 bases and the J gene end by 4 bases; junction bases not matched to a gene: 10. The CDR3 length is 16 residues. The CDR3 coding sequence is TGTGCCAGCAGCGTTGGACCGGGACTAGATTACAATGAGCAGTTCTTC. Translated, it gives CASSVGPGLDYNEQFF.

This chain joins TRBV29-1 and TRBJ1-4, with 8 bases that match TRBD1. CDR3 size: 13 residues. V lost 7 bases and J lost 5; bases outside the gene matches: 6. CDR1 is SQVTM, CDR2 ANQGSEA, per germline. The CDR3 reads CSGVRGLNEKLFF. The CDR3 coding sequence is TGCAGCGGCGTCAGGGGGCTCAATGAAAAACTGTTTTTT.

The count of this clone is one. This chain links TRBV29-1 with TRBJ1-2; 10 nucleotides line up with TRBD1. The CDR3 runs 17 residues. The trim removed 3 bases at V and 4 bases at J, leaving 14 bases unmatched. The germline V gene has CDR1 SQVTM and CDR2 ANQGSEA. DNA of the CDR3: TGCAGCGTTGAGACTACCGGGACAGGGGTTGTGGGCTATGGCTACACCTTC. This codes for CSVETTGTGVVGYGYTF. Full variable domain (rest looked up from reference TRBV29-1 and TRBJ1-2): SAVISQKPSRDICQRGTSLTIQCQVDSQVTMMFWYRQQPGQSLTLIATANQGSEATYESGFVIDKFPISRPNLTFSTLTVSNMSPEDSSIYLCSVETTGTGVVGYGYTFGSGTRLTVV.

This clone was detected a few times. The chain carries TRBV10-3 and TRBJ1-1; possibly TRBD1 for D (6 bases). CDR1 and CDR2 (germline): ENHRY, SYGVKD. The V end was cut by 0 bases, the J end by 0 bases, with 8 bases between. CDR3 length: 15 residues. Written as DNA, the CDR3 is TGTGCCATCAGTGAGTCTAAGGGGGTGAACACTGAAGCTTTCTTT. Translating it yields CAISESKGVNTEAFF.

This clone was counted only a few times. This rearrangement joins TRBV5-5 to TRBJ2-1; TRBD2 matches 15 bases. Trimming at V came to 4 bases and at J to 8 bases, leaving 7 bases not matched to a gene. Per the germline V gene, CDR1 is SGHKS and CDR2 is YYEKEE (reference sequence). The CDR3 totals 16 residues. The CDR3 DNA reads as TGTGCCAGCAGCGCGGGACTAGCGGGAGGCGAGGATGAGCAGTTCTTC. It encodes CASSAGLAGGEDEQFF.

V gene TRBV28 combines with J gene TRBJ2-7; unclear D gene. This CDR3 has 13 residues. Germline assignment: CDR1 MDHEN and CDR2 SYDVKM. V was cut by 6 bases and J by 2 bases, with 11 bases left in between. Here the CDR3 reads CASSRGLTYEQYF. The CDR3, as DNA: TGTGCCAGCAGCCGTGGGCTAACCTACGAGCAGTACTTC.

This clone came up once. This chain joins TRBV18 and TRBJ2-4; 9 bases fit TRBD1. V shed 3 bases, J shed 7 bases, and the junction held 10 bases outside the gene matches. Germline-derived CDR1 and CDR2 are KGHSH and LQKENI. The CDR3 is 16 residues long. The CDR3 is CASSPPGQGLANIQYF. CDR3 nucleotides: TGTGCCAGCTCACCCCCGGGACAGGGTTTAGCGAACATTCAGTACTTC.

The chain uses TRBV27 and TRBJ1-5; unclear D gene. V gave up 4 bases and J gave up 5 bases, with 9 bases separating them. The CDR3 is 13 residues long. CDR1 is MNHEY and CDR2 is SMNVEV in the germline V gene (reference sequence). The CDR3 here is CASSWAVHQPQHF. CDR3 sequence (DNA): TGTGCCAGCAGTTGGGCAGTTCATCAGCCCCAGCATTTT.

The chain is built from TRBV21-1 and TRBJ2-1; the table's D call TRBD2 went unverified against the DNA. TRBV21-1 constitutes a pseudogene. This CDR3 is 17 amino acids long. CDR3 nucleotide sequence: TGTGCCAGCAGCAAGGTTCCGTCTAGCGCAAAATACAATGAGCAGTTCTTC. Translating it yields CASSKVPSSAKYNEQFF.

The chain links TRBV7-9 to TRBJ2-3; a weak D match, TRBD2 (6 bases). The V gene's germline CDR1 is SEHNR and CDR2 FQNEAQ (reference sequence). The V end was cut by 3 bases, the J end by 0 bases, with 13 bases between. This CDR3 region has 16 residues. Here the CDR3 DNA reads TGTGCCAGCAGCTTGTCTCGCGGGACTAGCACAGATACGCAGTATTTT. Residues: CASSLSRGTSTDTQYF.

This clone was seen a handful of times. This sample also contains other DNA sequences that code for the same CDR3. The chain uses TRBV28 and TRBJ2-3; D gene ambiguous. The CDR3 loop spans 12 amino acids. Germline CDR1 MDHEN, CDR2 SYDVKM. V lost 6 bases to trimming and J lost 2 bases, with 6 bases between them. CDR3 loop: CASSSVTDTQYF. DNA of the CDR3: TGTGCCAGCAGCTCGGTCACAGATACGCAGTATTTT. The variable domain in full, with the rest retrieved from reference TRBV28 and TRBJ2-3, is DVKVTQSSRYLVKRTGEKVFLECVQDMDHENMFWYRQDPGLGLRLIYFSYDVKMKEKGDIPEGYSVSREKKERFSLILESASTNQTSMYLCASSSVTDTQYFGPGTRLTVL.

The J gene is TRBJ2-3, the V gene TRBV1; the D call of TRBD2 is as the table states it, not checked on the DNA. TRBV1 is given as a pseudogene. The CDR3 consists of 15 residues. CDR3 protein: CTSSPRDCSEDTQYF. The CDR3 DNA reads TGCACCAGCAGCCCACGGGACTGCAGCGAAGATACGCAGTATTTT.

This rearrangement joins TRBV7-8 to TRBJ2-5; no firm D call. V was trimmed by 7 bases and J by 12 bases, leaving 9 bases between them. Looked up from germline, CDR1 is SGHVS and CDR2 is FQNEAQ. The CDR3 is 9 amino acids. The CDR3 loop reads CASKPAKYF. CDR3 in DNA: TGTGCCAGCAAGCCAGCGAAGTACTTC.

V is TRBV5-1 and J is TRBJ2-5; no clear D. With 0 bases removed from V and 1 base from J, the gap between germline ends came to 7 bases. Germline V gene data show CDR1 as SGHRS and CDR2 as YFSETQ. The CDR3 is 14 residues long. CDR3 sequence reads: CASSLVAIQETQYF. Written as DNA, the CDR3 is TGCGCCAGCAGCTTGGTAGCTATCCAAGAGACCCAGTACTTC.

The chain is built from TRBV10-3 and TRBJ2-1, with D maybe TRBD1 (5 bases). V was shortened by 7 bases and J by 5 bases, with 18 bases between the two germline ends. Germline loops: CDR1 ENHRY, CDR2 SYGVKD. The CDR3 runs 15 residues. CDR3 nucleotide sequence: TGTGCCATCATGACGGACAACGTCGGCCACAATGAGCAGTTCTTC. This gives the protein CAIMTDNVGHNEQFF.

The chain carries TRBV19 and TRBJ2-3, with 9 bases that match TRBD2. V dropped 6 bases and J dropped 8; count of bases not matched to a gene: 12. CDR1 is LNHDA, CDR2 SQIVND, per germline (reference sequence). This CDR3 has 15 amino acids. The CDR3 region is CASSWLAGATITQYF. The CDR3 DNA follows: TGTGCCAGTAGCTGGTTAGCGGGGGCCACTATTACGCAGTATTTT.